The clone carrying this T cell receptor beta chain was picked up a small number of times. Its antigen is unidentified. V lost 6 bases, J lost 0 bases, and 7 bases stayed unmatched. The germline CDR1 and CDR2 sequences are MGHRA and YSYEKL. The CDR3 runs 15 residues. This sample is part of a study of cytomegalovirus exposure and HLA in healthy donors. General observations from the study: An analysis done earlier found most TCR beta V segments productive about 87% or about 30% of the time.

The PCR made use of 60 Vbeta and 13 Jbeta primers. Assay used: immunoSEQ multiplex PCR; TCRdb lists only in-frame clones, some missing. The sample records roughly 130,000 clones, about 70% being singletons. The sequenced sample consisted of PBMCs. This clonotype was sampled from a woman in her forties in good health and CMV-seropositive. The chain recombines TRBV4-1 with TRBJ2-7, with TRBD1 matching 8 bases. The CDR3: CASRRGQDNSYEQYF. In nucleotides, the CDR3 is TGCGCCAGCAGACGGGGACAGGACAACTCCTACGAGCAGTACTTC.